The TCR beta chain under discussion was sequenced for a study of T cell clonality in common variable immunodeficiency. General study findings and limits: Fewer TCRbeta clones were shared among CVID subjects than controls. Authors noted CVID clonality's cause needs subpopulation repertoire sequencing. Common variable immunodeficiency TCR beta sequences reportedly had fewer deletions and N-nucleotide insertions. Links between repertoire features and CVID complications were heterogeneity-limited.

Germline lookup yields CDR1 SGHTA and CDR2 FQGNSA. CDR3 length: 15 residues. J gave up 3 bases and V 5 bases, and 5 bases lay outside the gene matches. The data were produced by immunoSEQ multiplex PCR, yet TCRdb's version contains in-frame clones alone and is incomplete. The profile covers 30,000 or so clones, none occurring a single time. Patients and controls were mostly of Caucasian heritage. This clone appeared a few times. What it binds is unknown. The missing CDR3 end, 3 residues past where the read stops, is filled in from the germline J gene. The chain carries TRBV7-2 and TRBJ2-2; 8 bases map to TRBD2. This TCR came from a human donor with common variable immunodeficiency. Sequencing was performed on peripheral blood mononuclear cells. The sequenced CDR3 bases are TGTGCCAGCAGCATTAGCGGGGCCCACACCGGGGAG. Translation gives CASSISGAHTGE. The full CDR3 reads CASSISGAHTGELFF.